This T cell receptor (beta chain) is drawn from a study of cytomegalovirus exposure and HLA in healthy donors. Looking at the study overall: An early release of data contained approximately 80 million unique TCRs, which came from HLA-typed donors. Study results and limitations: Rarity held for most TCR sequences, but there were some public TCRs that occurred in many donors. When a later analysis compared HLA-associated TCR beta chains with equally common others, the HLA-associated chains turned out to be more clonally expanded and to have lower generation probabilities.

Germline-derived CDR1 and CDR2 are LGHNA and YNFKEQ. The CDR3 contains 15 residues. V was pared by 0 bases and J by 5 bases, with 13 bases between. PCR amplification relied on 60 Vbeta primers (plus 13 Jbeta primers). Only in-frame clones appear in the TCRdb table, and some are missing; sequencing was by immunoSEQ multiplex PCR. The sample yields around 130,000 clones, roughly 8.3% seen once. The sample holds a few counts of this clone. No antigen is known for it. Every donor was a healthy person donating bone marrow. The chain combines TRBV4-2 with TRBJ1-1; maybe TRBD1 (5 bases). This sequence originates from a man aged 40-49 years in good health and CMV-seronegative. The sequenced material came from PBMCs. This CDR3 reads CASSQEVRVGTEAFF. The CDR3 DNA follows: TGTGCCAGCAGCCAAGAAGTCAGGGTAGGGACTGAAGCTTTCTTT.